This entry features one T cell receptor (beta chain) sequence. Its antigen is not known. This table comes from immunoSEQ multiplex PCR, and its TCRdb copy is limited to in-frame clones, with some not included. The sample shows 90,000 to 95,000 clones, approximately 91% of them seen only once. The data are from a study of identifying expanded T cells in peripheral blood. During the collection period, no donor immune events like infections were recorded. Trimming removed 5 bases at V and 3 bases at J, with 19 bases between. Germline lookup yields CDR1 SGHDT and CDR2 YYEEEE. The CDR3 has 16 amino acids. Study-wide results and limits: Clone count variance between roughly two-week samples rose with total template count. Differentially abundant clones: approximately 1.3 between replicates, roughly 16 at about two weeks, 19 at four.

This sequence was found in a person aged 18-70 years in good health. The specimen sequenced was blood. The chain links TRBV5-6 to TRBJ2-3; D is perhaps TRBD2 (5 bases). The CDR3 spells CASRYAGGAGTDTQYF. Written as DNA, the CDR3 is TGTGCCAGCAGGTACGCAGGAGGAGCCGGAACAGATACGCAGTATTTT.